The clone carrying this T cell receptor beta chain was detected only a few times. Exposed volunteers were people who met a COVID-19 case within 2 weeks before study entry. This sample was taken from a study of blood T cell repertoires in COVID-19. The wider study: Nucleic acid was either cDNA or gDNA, and it came from T cells, B-cell-depleted T cells, or PBMCs.

Libraries were prepared by immunoSEQ multiplex PCR; TCRdb keeps only in-frame clonotypes and omits some of them. The sample holds under 250,000 clones; about 87% are singletons and the top ten take over 2.5%. Germline V CDR1 and CDR2: ENHRY, SYGVKD. The ends were cut back, 0 bases at V and 10 bases at J, with 10 bases in the middle. This CDR3 has 14 amino acids. The chain uses TRBV10-3 and TRBJ1-6; unclear D gene. What was sequenced was PBMCs or T cells enriched from blood (not recorded which). The origin of this receptor is a woman between 40 and 55 years old who had been exposed to COVID-19. CDR3 protein: CAISESGPNSPLHF. CDR3 sequence (DNA): TGTGCCATCAGTGAGTCTGGGCCGAACTCACCCCTCCACTTT.